Each of the 27 T cell receptor beta chains below was sequenced from the same sample in a study of read filtering for tumor transcriptome and immune sequencing. From 350 to 500 ng of RNA, a library with molecular barcoded alpha/delta and beta/gamma adaptors was made. TCRdb re-called the reads with MiXCR, one entry per CDR3 protein. The profile shows about 60,000 distinct CDR3 sequences, approximately 15% of them singletons. Input material: a population of CD138-negative cells sorted from bone marrow. The receptors come from a donor older than 35 with multiple myeloma.

This clonotype was picked up one time. A read error may account for a junction end that differs from germline. The chain carries TRBV7-8 and TRBJ2-7; D is possibly TRBD2 (6 bases). The germline V gene encodes CDR1 SGHVS and CDR2 FQNEAQ. CDR3 length: 14 amino acids. CDR3 coding DNA: TGTGCCGGCAGCTTGAAGCGGGCGGCCTACGAGCAGTACTTC. Amino acids: CAGSLKRAAYEQYF.

As to this clonotype: At one end the junction does not follow the germline gene, possibly because of a read error. The chain joins TRBV5-1 to TRBJ1-5, with D unclear. The germline V gene has CDR1 SGHRS and CDR2 YFSETQ. The CDR3 extends over 16 amino acids. DNA for the CDR3: TGCGCCAGCAGCTTGGGACGGAACTATAGCAATCTGCCCCAGCATTTT. It yields the protein CASSLGRNYSNLPQHF.

V usage is TRBV27 and J usage is TRBJ1-2; no definite D call. This CDR3 is built from 11 residues. V lost 11 bases, J lost 3 bases, and 10 bases lay in between. The germline V gene has CDR1 MNHEY and CDR2 SMNVEV (reference sequence). The CDR3 here is CAVGSYYGYTF. The DNA of the CDR3 is TGTGCCGTCGGCTCGTACTATGGCTACACCTTC.

In this sample, this clonotype turned up many times. This chain joins TRBV3-1 and TRBJ2-5, with 11 nucleotides matching TRBD2. The CDR3 has 20 amino acids. V shed 3 bases, J shed 3 bases, and the junction held 18 bases outside the gene matches. Per the germline V gene, CDR1 is LGHDT and CDR2 is YNNKEL (reference sequence). CDR3 bases: TGTGCCAGCAGCCAGCTAGGGGGGGCTAGCGGGGGGCGTTGGGAAGAGACCCAGTACTTC. As protein: CASSQLGGASGGRWEETQYF.

This chain uses TRBV20-1 with TRBJ2-1; TRBD2 aligns across 12 bases. CDR1 DFQATT and CDR2 SNEGSKA come from the germline V gene (reference sequence). Losses at the gene ends were 5 bases for V and 0 bases for J; bases not matched to a gene: 2. The CDR3 extends over 15 amino acids. The CDR3 spells CSAGLAGTSYNEQFF. The CDR3 DNA follows: TGCAGTGCTGGACTAGCGGGGACCTCCTACAATGAGCAGTTCTTC.

This clonotype has at least ten counts. The chain uses TRBV30 and TRBJ1-1, with D tentatively TRBD1 (5 bases). The CDR3 runs to 13 residues. Germline lookup yields CDR1 GTSNPN and CDR2 SVGIG (reference sequence). With 1 base removed from V and 2 bases from J, the gap between germline ends came to 8 bases. This CDR3 is CAWSAQGNTEAFF. The CDR3 bases are TGTGCCTGGAGTGCCCAGGGAAACACTGAAGCTTTCTTT.

This clonotype has just a few counts. Since a much larger clone is just one base distant, this may be a read error. The chain is built from TRBV11-2 and TRBJ2-1; the D gene could be TRBD1 or TRBD2 (5 bases each). CDR1 is SGHAT, CDR2 FQNNGV, per germline. CDR3 length equals 14 residues. The CDR3 loop reads CASSQGPAYNEQLF. The CDR3 DNA reads TGTGCCAGCAGCCAGGGACCCGCCTACAATGAGCAGCTCTTC.

This clonotype occurred many times. The gene calls are TRBV6-1 and TRBJ2-5; TRBD2 agrees at 7 bases. J lost 6 bases, V lost 8 bases, and 3 bases had no gene match. Germline CDR1 MNHNS, CDR2 SASEGT. CDR3 size: 11 residues. The DNA for the CDR3 is TGTGCCAGCGGGAGGGAGAAGACCCAGTACTTC. Its protein product is CASGREKTQYF.

This clonotype was detected many times. The chain is built from TRBV27 and TRBJ2-3; 11 bases are a match to TRBD2. The trim removed 2 bases at V and 6 bases at J, leaving 10 bases unmatched. The CDR3 totals 17 residues. Germline V gene lookup returns CDR1 MNHEY and CDR2 SMNVEV (reference sequence). CDR3 bases: TGTGCCAGCAGTTTAAAGGGTAGCGGGAGGGTCCTGGATACGCAGTATTTT. This sequence encodes CASSLKGSGRVLDTQYF.

Notes on this clonotype: A much larger clone is a single base away; this may be a read error. The chain carries TRBV7-9 and TRBJ2-1; D may be TRBD1 or TRBD2 (5 bases each). The length of the CDR3 is 16 residues. Germline V gene sequence: CDR1 SEHNR, CDR2 FQNEAQ (reference sequence). Trimming removed 5 bases from V and 6 bases from J, with 20 bases in between. The CDR3 DNA reads as TGTGCCAGCAGCCCGCCTTTAGGGGTCGGGGCCAATGAGCAGTTCTTC. Translation: CASSPPLGVGANEQFF.

This clonotype showed up many times. V gene TRBV7-2 combines with J gene TRBJ1-2; D remains ambiguous. Trimming removed 0 bases from V and 2 bases from J, with 13 bases in between. Per the germline V gene, CDR1 is SGHTA and CDR2 is FQGNSA. CDR3 length equals 16 residues. The CDR3 DNA follows: TGTGCCAGCAGCTTAGCGCCAGGCCGATCGAACTATGGCTACACCTTC. It translates to CASSLAPGRSNYGYTF. Complete variable domain (other parts from reference TRBV7-2 and TRBJ1-2): GAGVSQSPSNKVTEKGKDVELRCDPISGHTALYWYRQSLGQGLEFLIYFQGNSAPDKSGLPSDRFSAERTGGSVSTLTIQRTQQEDSAVYLCASSLAPGRSNYGYTFGSGTRLTVV.

To note about this clonotype: This may stem from a read error, because a much larger clone lies one nucleotide away. The chain couples TRBV4-2 to TRBJ1-4; no definite D call. This CDR3 has 15 amino acids. Trimming took off 2 bases at V and 2 bases at J, with 9 bases between the two ends. CDR1 is LGHNA, CDR2 YNFKEQ, per germline. CDR3 nucleotide sequence: TGTGCCAGCAGCCAACTCGGGATCACTAATGAAAAACTGTTTTTT. Its protein product is CASSQLGITNEKLFF.

This clonotype showed up many times. The chain has TRBV29-1 and TRBJ2-7, with 8 bases lining up with TRBD2. In germline, CDR1 is SQVTM, CDR2 ANQGSEA. CDR3 length equals 13 residues. V lost 5 bases, J lost 3 bases, and 6 bases stayed unmatched. The CDR3 protein is CSVSSGPNYEQYF. The CDR3 DNA reads as TGCAGCGTTTCTAGCGGGCCCAACTACGAGCAGTACTTC.

Notes on this clonotype: This may be a read error: a much more frequent sequence differs by one nucleotide. The chain links TRBV3-1 to TRBJ2-1, with 14 bases fitting TRBD2. The CDR3 runs to 16 residues. J was trimmed by 10 bases and V by 2 bases; bases with no gene match: 7. Germline CDR1 is LGHDT and CDR2 is YNNKEL (reference sequence). This CDR3 is CASSQRLAGGLREQFF. The CDR3 region has the DNA TGTGCCAGCAGCCAACGACTAGCGGGAGGGTTGAGGGAGCAGTTCTTC.

As to this clonotype: Given the absence of the conserved phenylalanine or tryptophan at the CDR3 end, a read error is likely. This chain uses TRBV12-3 or TRBV12-4 with TRBJ2-7, with D perhaps TRBD1 (5 bases). V was clipped by 6 bases and J by 9 bases, with 21 bases between them. The CDR3 is 14 amino acids. The CDR3 reads CASSWAEGESRQYL. The CDR3 nucleotides are TGTGCCAGCAGCTGGGCAGAAGGGGAAAGTAGGCAGTACCTC.

The sample holds many counts of this clonotype. The rearrangement uses TRBV10-3 and TRBJ2-3, with D tentatively TRBD1 or TRBD2 (6 bases each). V lost 8 bases and J lost 3, with 18 bases in between. This CDR3 contains 15 residues. Germline V gene lookup returns CDR1 ENHRY and CDR2 SYGVKD. In DNA form, the CDR3 reads TGTGCCATCGGCGGAGGGGGTATGAGGACAGATACGCAGTATTTT. It specifies CAIGGGGMRTDTQYF.

In regard to this clonotype: This may arise from a read error, as a much more abundant clone is one base away. The V gene is TRBV7-2, the J gene TRBJ2-3; 13 bases are a match to TRBD2. There are 17 residues in the CDR3. The trim removed 6 bases at V and 1 base at J, leaving 7 bases unmatched. In germline, CDR1 is SGHTA, CDR2 FQGNSA. In nucleotides, the CDR3 is TGTGCCAGCAGAACACAAGGACTAGCGGGAGGCACAGATACGCAGTATTTT. It translates to CASRTQGLAGGTDTQYF. The complete variable domain, with remaining parts taken from reference TRBV7-2 and TRBJ2-3, reads GAGVSQSPSNKVTEKGKDVELRCDPISGHTALYWYRQSLGQGLEFLIYFQGNSAPDKSGLPSDRFSAERTGGSVSTLTIQRTQQEDSAVYLCASRTQGLAGGTDTQYFGPGTRLTVL.

As for this clonotype: A much more abundant neighbour one base away suggests this may be a read error. The CDR3 ends on some other residue instead of the conserved phenylalanine or tryptophan, so this is likely a read error. V gene TRBV29-1 combines with J gene TRBJ2-7; the D gene is possibly TRBD1 (6 bases). There are 13 residues in the CDR3. Germline V lookup: CDR1 SQVTM, CDR2 ANQGSEA. V lost 5 bases and J 1 base, leaving 12 bases between the germline ends. The CDR3 reads CSVQGPRSYEQYS. CDR3 nucleotide sequence: TGCAGCGTTCAGGGGCCTCGATCCTACGAGCAGTACTCC.

This clonotype was observed at least ten times. The CDR3, as DNA: TGTGCCAGCAGGGGACAGGACAATCAGCCCCAGCATTTT. Protein product: CASRGQDNQPQHF. The chain links TRBV6-6 to TRBJ1-5; 8 bases agree with TRBD1. CDR3 length: 13 amino acids. Per the germline V gene, CDR1 is MNHNY and CDR2 is SVGAGI (reference sequence). The V gene end was trimmed by 6 bases and the J gene end by 3 bases; junction bases not matched to a gene: 1.

This clonotype was counted only a few times. The chain carries TRBV5-4 and TRBJ2-2; 8 bases are a match to TRBD1. Germline loops: CDR1 SGHNT, CDR2 YYREEE (reference sequence). V shed 4 bases and J 2 bases; nucleotides not matched to a gene: 7. This CDR3 comprises 16 residues. CDR3 bases: TGTGCCAGCAGCCCCGGACAGGGTCGTAACACCGGGGAGCTGTTTTTT. Its translation is CASSPGQGRNTGELFF.

In this sample, this clonotype turned up many times. V gene TRBV10-3 combines with J gene TRBJ2-3; TRBD2 aligns across 7 bases. This CDR3 spans 14 amino acids. Germline CDR1 ENHRY, CDR2 SYGVKD. V dropped 9 bases and J dropped 0; count of bases not matched to a gene: 6. The CDR3, as DNA: TGTGCCATTTGGGAGGGTCCCAGCACAGATACGCAGTATTTT. This gives the protein CAIWEGPSTDTQYF.

A note on this clonotype: Since a much larger clone is just one base distant, this may be a read error. The conserved closing phenylalanine or tryptophan is absent in this CDR3, likely reflecting a read error. The V gene is TRBV30, the J gene TRBJ2-7; 8 bases match TRBD1. With V trimmed by 3 bases and J by 6 bases, 10 bases remained unmatched. Germline CDR1 reads GTSNPN; CDR2 reads SVGIG (reference sequence). The CDR3 is made up of 14 amino acids. In DNA form, the CDR3 reads TGTGCCTGGAGATCAGGGGGCGCGATACCCGAGCAGTACCTC. This sequence encodes CAWRSGGAIPEQYL.

On this clonotype: Given the absence of the conserved phenylalanine or tryptophan at the CDR3 end, a read error is likely. The chain's CDR3 is CASSLQGGFYEQYI. For the CDR3, the DNA is TGTGCCAGCAGTCTCCAAGGGGGATTCTACGAGCAGTACATC. The V and J genes are TRBV6-2 or TRBV6-3 and TRBJ2-7, with D possibly TRBD1 on 6 matching bases. The CDR3 sequence is 14 residues long. Germline V gene sequence: CDR1 MNHEY, CDR2 SVGEGT. Trimming took 5 bases from V and 3 from J, leaving 14 bases between them.

There are many counts of this clonotype. This rearrangement joins TRBV29-1 to TRBJ2-7; TRBD2 matches 9 bases. With V trimmed by 6 bases and J by 2 bases, 5 bases remained unmatched. CDR1 is SQVTM and CDR2 is ANQGSEA in the germline V gene. CDR3 size: 13 residues. The CDR3, as DNA: TGCAGCGTCCGCCCTAGCGGGACCTACGAGCAGTACTTC. Its protein is CSVRPSGTYEQYF.

Note on this clonotype: Since no conserved phenylalanine or tryptophan closes the CDR3, a read error is the likely cause. The gene calls are TRBV12-3 or TRBV12-4 and TRBJ1-3; 8 bases map to TRBD1. J gave up 3 bases and V 6 bases, and 4 bases lay outside the gene matches. The length of the CDR3 is 14 residues. As DNA, the CDR3 is TGTGCCAGCAGATCAGGGGGCGGTGGAAACACCATATATTCT. It codes for CASRSGGGGNTIYS.

CDR3 amino acids: CASSAGTGGTHEQYF. The CDR3 coding sequence is TGCGCCAGCAGCGCCGGGACAGGGGGCACGCACGAGCAGTACTTC. This sequence joins TRBV4-1 and TRBJ2-7, with TRBD1 matching 12 bases. Germline V gene lookup returns CDR1 MGHRA and CDR2 YSYEKL. V dropped 5 bases and J dropped 5; count of bases not matched to a gene: 7. This CDR3 region has 15 residues.

This clonotype turned up a few times. This chain connects TRBV2 to TRBJ2-1; a possible D gene is TRBD1 (5 bases). V was trimmed by 7 bases and J by 1 base, leaving 8 bases between them. Germline CDR1 reads SNHLY; CDR2 reads FYNNEI. The CDR3 contains 13 residues. CDR3 region: CASKGWSYNEQFF. For the CDR3, the DNA is TGTGCCAGCAAGGGGTGGTCCTACAATGAGCAGTTCTTC. Full variable domain (missing parts from reference TRBV2 and TRBJ2-1): EPEVTQTPSHQVTQMGQEVILRCVPISNHLYFYWYRQILGQKVEFLVSFYNNEISEKSEIFDDQFSVERPDGSNFTLKIRSTKLEDSAMYFCASKGWSYNEQFFGPGTRLTVL.